This TCR beta chain was captured in a study of identical twins. V lost 1 base to trimming and J lost 2 bases, with 12 bases between them. CDR3 length: 16 residues. Germline CDR1 reads LNHNV; CDR2 reads YYDKDF (reference sequence). One entry per CDR3 protein results from TCRdb running MiXCR on the 5' RACE reads. The data show about 100,000 distinct CDR3 sequences, roughly 6% seen once. About this clonotype itself: The antigen is unknown.

Healthy Caucasians made up all donors. Points from the study as a whole: The more abundant beta clonotypes in cord blood had fewer insertions, and memory repertoires did not show this. Its conclusions, products of cross-sectional statistical analysis, did not come from following the same donors.

The receptor was derived from a woman aged 50 to 60 in good health. The chain links TRBV15 to TRBJ2-1, with D perhaps TRBD1 (7 bases). Sequenced input: memory T cells sorted from blood. The CDR3 sequence: CATSRGQGGPYNEQFF. The CDR3 DNA reads as TGTGCCACCAGCAGAGGCCAGGGGGGCCCCTACAATGAGCAGTTCTTC.